Below, 8 T cell receptor beta chains from the same sample are listed, as sequenced in a study of blood T cell repertoires in COVID-19. The protocol was immunoSEQ multiplex PCR, while the TCRdb copy is restricted to in-frame clones and leaves out a portion. There are 280,000 or so clones in the sample; around 86% occur only once, and 13% lies in the top ten. Sequencing used peripheral blood. The receptors originated from a human donor in a cohort sampled during active COVID-19.

In its sample, this clone was seen a few times. This chain links TRBV11-3 with TRBJ2-1, with 11 bases matching TRBD2. Germline values: CDR1 SGHNT, CDR2 YENEEA. V was pared by 5 bases and J by 6 bases, with 6 bases of the junction left unmatched. The CDR3 length is 15 residues. DNA of the CDR3: TGTGCCAGCAGCACTAGACTAGCGGGACCCAATGAGCAGTTCTTC. Encoded protein: CASSTRLAGPNEQFF.

This chain connects TRBV3-1 (or the pseudogene TRBV3-2) to TRBJ1-2; a possible D gene is TRBD1 (5 bases). Trimming took 3 bases from V and 5 from J, leaving 10 bases between them. The germline CDR1 and CDR2 sequences are LGHDT and YNNKEL (reference sequence). The CDR3 covers 13 residues. CDR3 in DNA: TGTGCCAGCAGCCATCCAGGGATGTATGGCTACACCTTC. Translated: CASSHPGMYGYTF.

The chain carries TRBV2 and TRBJ2-7; no clear D gene. The germline V gene encodes CDR1 SNHLY and CDR2 FYNNEI. V was pared by 1 base and J by 6 bases, with 19 bases between. This CDR3 contains 16 residues. CDR3 sequence (DNA): TGTGCCAGCAGTGAAGATTTGAGTTTCGCCGTCTCCGAGCAGTACTTC. It codes for CASSEDLSFAVSEQYF.

The rearrangement uses TRBV7-9 and TRBJ2-1, with 8 bases aligning to TRBD1. CDR1 SEHNR and CDR2 FQNEAQ come from the germline V gene (reference sequence). CDR3 length equals 15 residues. V lost 5 bases, J lost 6 bases, and 9 bases stayed unmatched. CDR3 sequence reads: CASSPRPTGGNEQFF. CDR3 DNA: TGTGCCAGCAGCCCACGACCAACAGGGGGCAATGAGCAGTTCTTC.

CDR3 DNA sequence: TGTGCCAGCAGCGTAGTGGCGGGAGAAGGGCACGAGCAGTACTTC. Translated: CASSVVAGEGHEQYF. The chain uses TRBV9 and TRBJ2-7, with TRBD2 matching over 7 bases. Germline trimming cut 0 bases from V and 5 bases from J; bases unmatched to any gene: 8. The germline gives CDR1 SGDLS, CDR2 YYNGEE. This CDR3 comprises 15 residues.

CDR3 region: CASSPESQSTGTIQYF. The DNA of the CDR3 is TGTGCCAGCTCACCTGAGTCTCAATCGACAGGGACCATTCAGTACTTC. The chain recombines TRBV18 with TRBJ2-4, with TRBD1 matching 7 bases. CDR1 KGHSH and CDR2 LQKENI come from the germline V gene. J gave up 9 bases and V 3 bases, and 14 bases lay outside the gene matches. The CDR3 is made up of 16 amino acids. The entire variable domain, with the rest obtained from reference TRBV18 and TRBJ2-4, is as follows: NAGVMQNPRHLVRRRGQEARLRCSPMKGHSHVYWYRQLPEEGLKFMVYLQKENIIDESGMPKERFSAEFPKEGPSILRIQQVVRGDSAAYFCASSPESQSTGTIQYFGAGTRLSVL.

On this clone itself: Other nucleotide sequences from this sample produce the same CDR3. The rearrangement joins TRBV29-1 to TRBJ2-3, with 7 nucleotides matching TRBD2. Looked up from germline, CDR1 is SQVTM and CDR2 is ANQGSEA. With V trimmed by 6 bases and J by 3 bases, 6 bases remained unmatched. The CDR3 has 13 residues. CDR3 region: CSVDAGETDTQYF. The CDR3 bases are TGCAGCGTGGATGCGGGAGAGACAGATACGCAGTATTTT.

This chain joins TRBV28 and TRBJ2-7; TRBD1 aligns across 7 bases. Germline V gene lookup returns CDR1 MDHEN and CDR2 SYDVKM. The CDR3 extends over 14 amino acids. V lost 6 bases, J lost 3 bases, and 8 bases stayed unmatched. In DNA form, the CDR3 reads TGTGCCAGCAGAACGACAGGGCCCCACTACGAGCAGTACTTC. This codes for CASRTTGPHYEQYF.